The present TCR beta chain was sequenced within a study of identifying expanded T cells in peripheral blood. V lost 2 bases and J 7 bases, leaving 17 bases between the germline ends. The CDR3 length is 16 residues. In germline, CDR1 is LGHNA, CDR2 YNFKEQ. A note on this clone: Its antigen remains unidentified.

Findings of the study overall: Across healthy donors, higher total template counts meant significantly greater roughly 2-week count variance. Technical replicates showed around 1.2 changed clones; roughly two weeks around 15; four weeks 19.

This table comes from immunoSEQ multiplex PCR, and its TCRdb copy is limited to in-frame clones, with some not included. Among approximately 85,000 clones listed, 80% to 90% were seen once. Collection occurred without any documented infections or immune events in donors. The J gene is TRBJ2-2, the V gene TRBV4-2; tentative D call: TRBD2 (6 bases). This sequence was found in a person aged 18 to 69 in good health. The sequencing sample was made of blood. The CDR3 is CASSQNHPAGLGELFF. The CDR3 nucleotides are TGTGCCAGCAGCCAAAACCATCCTGCGGGGCTCGGGGAGCTGTTTTTT.